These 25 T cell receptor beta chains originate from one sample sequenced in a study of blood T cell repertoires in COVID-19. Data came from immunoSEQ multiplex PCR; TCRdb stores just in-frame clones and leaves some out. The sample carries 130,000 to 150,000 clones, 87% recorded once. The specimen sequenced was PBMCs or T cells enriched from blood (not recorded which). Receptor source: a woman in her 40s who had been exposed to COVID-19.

CDR3 sequence: CASRIGFTEAFF. As DNA, the CDR3 is TGTGCCAGCAGGATCGGGTTCACTGAAGCTTTCTTT. The V and J genes are TRBV28 and TRBJ1-1, with D uncertain. V lost 6 bases, J lost 4 bases, and 9 bases lay in between. This CDR3 is built from 12 residues. Germline CDR1 reads MDHEN; CDR2 reads SYDVKM.

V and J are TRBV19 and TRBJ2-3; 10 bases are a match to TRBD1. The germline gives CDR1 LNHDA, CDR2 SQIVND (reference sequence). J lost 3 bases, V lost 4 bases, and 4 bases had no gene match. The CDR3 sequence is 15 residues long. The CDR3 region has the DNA TGTGCCAGTAGTAGGACAGGGGGGAGAACAGATACGCAGTATTTT. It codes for CASSRTGGRTDTQYF.

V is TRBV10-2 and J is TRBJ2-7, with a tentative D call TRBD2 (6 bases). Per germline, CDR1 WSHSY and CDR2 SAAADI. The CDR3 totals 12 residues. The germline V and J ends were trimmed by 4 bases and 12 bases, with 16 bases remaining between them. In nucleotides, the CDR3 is TGCGCCAGCAGTGCACAGTCTCCCGGGGGGTACTTC. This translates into CASSAQSPGGYF.

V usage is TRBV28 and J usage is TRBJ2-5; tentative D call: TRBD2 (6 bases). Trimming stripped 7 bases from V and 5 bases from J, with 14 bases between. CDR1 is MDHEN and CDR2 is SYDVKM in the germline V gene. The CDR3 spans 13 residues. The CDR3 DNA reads TGTGCCAGCACCGGGACTCCTGGGGAGACCCAGTACTTC. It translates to CASTGTPGETQYF.

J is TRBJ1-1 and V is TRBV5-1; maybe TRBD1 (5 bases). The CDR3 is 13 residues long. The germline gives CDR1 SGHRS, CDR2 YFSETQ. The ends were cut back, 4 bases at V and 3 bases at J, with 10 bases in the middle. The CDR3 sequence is CASSLTGYTEAFF. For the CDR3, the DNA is TGCGCCAGCAGCCTCACAGGTTACACTGAAGCTTTCTTT.

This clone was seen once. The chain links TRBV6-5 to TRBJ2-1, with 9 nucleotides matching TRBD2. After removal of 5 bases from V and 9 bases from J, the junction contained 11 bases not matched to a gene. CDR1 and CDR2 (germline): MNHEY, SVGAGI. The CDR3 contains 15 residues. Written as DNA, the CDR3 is TGTGCCAGCAGTCGTGGGTCTAGCGGGGTGGTTGAGCAGTTCTTC. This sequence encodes CASSRGSSGVVEQFF.

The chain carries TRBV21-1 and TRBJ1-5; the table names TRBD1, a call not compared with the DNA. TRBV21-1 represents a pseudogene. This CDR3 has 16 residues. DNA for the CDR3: TGTGCCAGCAGCAAAGAGGACAGTTATAGCAATCAGCCCCAGCATTTT. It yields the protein CASSKEDSYSNQPQHF.

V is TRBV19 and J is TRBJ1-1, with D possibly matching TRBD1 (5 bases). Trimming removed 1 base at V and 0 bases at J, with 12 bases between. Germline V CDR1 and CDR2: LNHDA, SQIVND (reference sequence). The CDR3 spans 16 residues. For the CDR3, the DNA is TGTGCCAGTAGTATAGCATCGGGGGGGATGAACACTGAAGCTTTCTTT. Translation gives CASSIASGGMNTEAFF.

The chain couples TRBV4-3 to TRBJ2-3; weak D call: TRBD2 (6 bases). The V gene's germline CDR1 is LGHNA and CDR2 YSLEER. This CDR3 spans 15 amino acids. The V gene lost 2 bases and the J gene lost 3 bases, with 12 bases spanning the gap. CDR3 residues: CASSQQGGMTDTQYF. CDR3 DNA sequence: TGCGCCAGCAGCCAACAGGGAGGTATGACAGATACGCAGTATTTT.

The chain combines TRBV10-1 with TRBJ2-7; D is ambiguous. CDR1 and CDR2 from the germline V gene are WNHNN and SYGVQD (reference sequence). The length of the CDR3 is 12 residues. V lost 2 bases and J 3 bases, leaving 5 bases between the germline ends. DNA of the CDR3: TGCGCCAGCAGTGAGGACAACTACGAGCAGTACTTC. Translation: CASSEDNYEQYF.

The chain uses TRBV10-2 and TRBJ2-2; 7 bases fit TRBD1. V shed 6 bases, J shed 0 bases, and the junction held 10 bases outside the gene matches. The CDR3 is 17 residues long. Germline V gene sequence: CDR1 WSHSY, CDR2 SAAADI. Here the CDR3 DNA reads TGCGCCAGCAGCGCACAGGGGATTGGGCCGAACACCGGGGAGCTGTTTTTT. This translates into CASSAQGIGPNTGELFF.

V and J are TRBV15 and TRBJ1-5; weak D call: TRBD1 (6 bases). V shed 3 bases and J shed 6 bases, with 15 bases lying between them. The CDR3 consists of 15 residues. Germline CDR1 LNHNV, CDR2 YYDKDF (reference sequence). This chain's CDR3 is CATSRPGGAGQPQHF. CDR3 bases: TGTGCCACCAGCAGGCCGGGGGGGGCGGGTCAGCCCCAGCATTTT.

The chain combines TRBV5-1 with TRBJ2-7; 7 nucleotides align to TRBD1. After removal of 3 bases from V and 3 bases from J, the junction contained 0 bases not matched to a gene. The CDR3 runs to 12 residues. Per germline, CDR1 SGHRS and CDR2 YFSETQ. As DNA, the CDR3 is TGCGCCAGCAGCTCAGGGGGCTACGAGCAGTACTTC. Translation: CASSSGGYEQYF.

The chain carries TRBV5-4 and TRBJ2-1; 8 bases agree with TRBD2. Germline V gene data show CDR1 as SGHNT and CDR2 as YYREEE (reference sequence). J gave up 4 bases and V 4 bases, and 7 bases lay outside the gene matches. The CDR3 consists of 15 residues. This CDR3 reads CASSQGLADYNEQFF. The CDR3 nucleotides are TGTGCCAGCAGCCAAGGACTAGCAGATTACAATGAGCAGTTCTTC.

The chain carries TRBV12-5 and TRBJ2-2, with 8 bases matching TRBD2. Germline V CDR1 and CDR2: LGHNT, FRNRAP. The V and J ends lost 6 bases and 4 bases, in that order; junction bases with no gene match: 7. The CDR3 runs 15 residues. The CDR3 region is CASGPGGAGTGELFF. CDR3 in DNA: TGTGCTAGTGGCCCCGGGGGGGCCGGCACCGGGGAGCTGTTTTTT.

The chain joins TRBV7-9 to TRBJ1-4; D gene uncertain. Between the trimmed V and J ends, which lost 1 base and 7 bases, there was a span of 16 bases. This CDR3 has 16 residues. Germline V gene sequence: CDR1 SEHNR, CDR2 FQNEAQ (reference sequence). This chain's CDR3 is CASSLVAGNSGEKLFF. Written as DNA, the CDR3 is TGTGCCAGCAGCTTAGTAGCGGGAAACTCTGGTGAAAAACTGTTTTTT.

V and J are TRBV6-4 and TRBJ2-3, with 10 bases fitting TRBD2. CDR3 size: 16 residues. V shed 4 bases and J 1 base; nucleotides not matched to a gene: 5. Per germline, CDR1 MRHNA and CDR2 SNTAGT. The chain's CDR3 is CASSARGTSGTDTQYF. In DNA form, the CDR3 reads TGTGCCAGCAGTGCACGCGGGACTAGCGGCACAGATACGCAGTATTTT.

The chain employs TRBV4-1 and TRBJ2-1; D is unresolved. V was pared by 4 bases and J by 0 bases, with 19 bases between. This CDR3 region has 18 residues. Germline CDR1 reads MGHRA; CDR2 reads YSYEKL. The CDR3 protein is CASSPRGPTDFSYNEQFF. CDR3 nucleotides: TGCGCCAGCAGCCCCCGAGGTCCTACCGATTTCTCCTACAATGAGCAGTTCTTC.

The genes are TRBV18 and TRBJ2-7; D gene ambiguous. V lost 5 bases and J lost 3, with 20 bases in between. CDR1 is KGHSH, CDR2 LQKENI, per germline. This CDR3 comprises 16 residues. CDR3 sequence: CASSSTDPSSIYEQYF. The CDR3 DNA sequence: TGTGCCAGCTCATCTACAGACCCCTCATCAATCTACGAGCAGTACTTC.

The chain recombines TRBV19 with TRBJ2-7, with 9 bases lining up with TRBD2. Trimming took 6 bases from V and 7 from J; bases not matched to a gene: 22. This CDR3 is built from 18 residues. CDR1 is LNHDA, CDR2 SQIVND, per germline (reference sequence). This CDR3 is CASSLSAGGRASRGEQYF. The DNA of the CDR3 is TGTGCCAGTAGCCTCTCGGCCGGCGGGAGGGCCTCGCGGGGGGAGCAGTACTTC.

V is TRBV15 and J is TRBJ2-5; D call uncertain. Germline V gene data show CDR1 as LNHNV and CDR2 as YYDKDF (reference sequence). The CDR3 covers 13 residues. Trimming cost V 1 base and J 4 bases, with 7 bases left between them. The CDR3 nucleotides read TGTGCCACCAGCAGAGCGGGTCTAGAGACCCAGTACTTC. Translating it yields CATSRAGLETQYF.

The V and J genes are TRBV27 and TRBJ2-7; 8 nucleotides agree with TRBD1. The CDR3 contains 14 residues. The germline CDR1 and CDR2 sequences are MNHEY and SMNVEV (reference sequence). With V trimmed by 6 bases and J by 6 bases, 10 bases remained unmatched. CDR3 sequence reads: CASRPTGGMTEQYF. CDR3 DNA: TGTGCCAGCAGACCTACAGGGGGGATGACCGAGCAGTACTTC.

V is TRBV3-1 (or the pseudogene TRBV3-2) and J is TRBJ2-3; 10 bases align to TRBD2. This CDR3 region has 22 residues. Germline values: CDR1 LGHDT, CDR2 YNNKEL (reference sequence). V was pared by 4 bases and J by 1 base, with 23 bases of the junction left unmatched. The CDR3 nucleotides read TGTGCCAGCAGCCCCATCTCACAGCCAGCGGGGGGGCCCGCGTGGGGCACAGATACGCAGTATTTT. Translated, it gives CASSPISQPAGGPAWGTDTQYF.

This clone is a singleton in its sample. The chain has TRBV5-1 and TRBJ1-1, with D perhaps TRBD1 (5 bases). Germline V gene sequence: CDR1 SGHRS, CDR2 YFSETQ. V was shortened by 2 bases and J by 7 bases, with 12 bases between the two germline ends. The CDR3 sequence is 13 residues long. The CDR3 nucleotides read TGCGCCAGCAGCTTACGGGGGAACGGTGAAGCTTTCTTT. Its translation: CASSLRGNGEAFF.

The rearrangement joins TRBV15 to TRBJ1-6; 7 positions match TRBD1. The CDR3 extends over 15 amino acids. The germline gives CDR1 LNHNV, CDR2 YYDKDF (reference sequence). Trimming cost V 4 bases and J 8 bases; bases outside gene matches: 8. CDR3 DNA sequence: TGTGCCACCAGCAAAGTTGGGACAGAGGATTCACCCCTCCACTTT. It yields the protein CATSKVGTEDSPLHF.